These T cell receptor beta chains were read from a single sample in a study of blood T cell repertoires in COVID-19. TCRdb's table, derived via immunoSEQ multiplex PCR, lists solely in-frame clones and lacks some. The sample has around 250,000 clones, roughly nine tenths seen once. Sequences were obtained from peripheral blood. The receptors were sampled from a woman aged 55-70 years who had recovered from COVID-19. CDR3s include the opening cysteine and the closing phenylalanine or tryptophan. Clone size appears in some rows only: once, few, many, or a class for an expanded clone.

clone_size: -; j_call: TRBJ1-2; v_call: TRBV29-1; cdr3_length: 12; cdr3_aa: CSVEDSNYGYTF
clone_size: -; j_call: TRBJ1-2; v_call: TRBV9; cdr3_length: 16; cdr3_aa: CASSDHRPGQSYGYTF
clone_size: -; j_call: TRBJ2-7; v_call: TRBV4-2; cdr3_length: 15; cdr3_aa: CASSQFLEAAYEQYF
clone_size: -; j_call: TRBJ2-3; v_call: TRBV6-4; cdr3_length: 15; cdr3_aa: CASSDFGGSTDTQYF
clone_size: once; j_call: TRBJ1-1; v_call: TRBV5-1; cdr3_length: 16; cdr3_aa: CASRFGQGPSRTEAFF
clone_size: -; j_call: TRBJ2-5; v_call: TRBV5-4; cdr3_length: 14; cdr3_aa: CASSLGGREETQYF
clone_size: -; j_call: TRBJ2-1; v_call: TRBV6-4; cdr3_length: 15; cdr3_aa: CASSENSPSYNEQFF
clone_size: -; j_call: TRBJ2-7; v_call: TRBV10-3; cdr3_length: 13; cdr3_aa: CASEPVQGWEQYF
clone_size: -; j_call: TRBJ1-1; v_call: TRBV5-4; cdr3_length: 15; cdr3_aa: CASRSAGGANTEAFF
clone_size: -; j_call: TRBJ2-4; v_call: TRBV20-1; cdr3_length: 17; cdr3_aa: CSASGPGKVVAKNIQYF
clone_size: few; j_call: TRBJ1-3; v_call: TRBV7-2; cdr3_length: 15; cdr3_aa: CASSPDRAGGNTIYF
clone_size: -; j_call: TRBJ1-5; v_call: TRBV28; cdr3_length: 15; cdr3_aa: CASSYWGTGFVPQHF
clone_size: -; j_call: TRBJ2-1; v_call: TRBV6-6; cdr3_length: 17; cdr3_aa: CASSPLGVAGSYNEQFF
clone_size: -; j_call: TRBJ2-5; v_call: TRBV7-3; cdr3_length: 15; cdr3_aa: CASSLAGGDGETQYF
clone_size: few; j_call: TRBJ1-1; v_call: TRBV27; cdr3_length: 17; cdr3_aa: CASIRPPLGQRNTEAFF
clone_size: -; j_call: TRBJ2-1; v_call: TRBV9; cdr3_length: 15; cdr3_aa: CASSVGGTSRYEQFF
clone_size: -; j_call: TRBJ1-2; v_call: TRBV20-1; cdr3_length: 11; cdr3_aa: CSAHQQHGYTF
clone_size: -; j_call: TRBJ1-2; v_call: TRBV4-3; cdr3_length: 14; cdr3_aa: CASSPRAGYHGYTF
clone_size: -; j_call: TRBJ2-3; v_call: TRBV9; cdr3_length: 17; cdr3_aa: CASSVGSSGGFTDTQYF
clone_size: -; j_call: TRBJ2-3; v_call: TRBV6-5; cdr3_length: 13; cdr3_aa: CASSPQQTDTQYF
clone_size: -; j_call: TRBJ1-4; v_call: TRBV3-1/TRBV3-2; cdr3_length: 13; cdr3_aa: CASSQDPGEKLFF
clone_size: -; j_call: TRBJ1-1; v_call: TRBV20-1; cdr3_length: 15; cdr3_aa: CSASSGHEMNTEAFF
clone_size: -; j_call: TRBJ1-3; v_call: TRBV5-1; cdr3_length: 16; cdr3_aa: CASSPAPTGGGNTIYF
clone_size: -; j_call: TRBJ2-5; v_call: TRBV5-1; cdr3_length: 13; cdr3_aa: CASSLDVEETQYF
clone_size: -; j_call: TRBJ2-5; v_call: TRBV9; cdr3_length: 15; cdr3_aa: CASSKGILAQETQYF
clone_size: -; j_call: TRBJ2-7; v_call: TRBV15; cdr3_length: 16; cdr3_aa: CATSREYGGIGYEQYF
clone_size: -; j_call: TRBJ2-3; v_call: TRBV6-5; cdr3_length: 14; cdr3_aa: CASRTLAVTDTQYF
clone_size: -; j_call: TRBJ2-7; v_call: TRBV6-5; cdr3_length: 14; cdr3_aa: CASISTPPSYEQYF